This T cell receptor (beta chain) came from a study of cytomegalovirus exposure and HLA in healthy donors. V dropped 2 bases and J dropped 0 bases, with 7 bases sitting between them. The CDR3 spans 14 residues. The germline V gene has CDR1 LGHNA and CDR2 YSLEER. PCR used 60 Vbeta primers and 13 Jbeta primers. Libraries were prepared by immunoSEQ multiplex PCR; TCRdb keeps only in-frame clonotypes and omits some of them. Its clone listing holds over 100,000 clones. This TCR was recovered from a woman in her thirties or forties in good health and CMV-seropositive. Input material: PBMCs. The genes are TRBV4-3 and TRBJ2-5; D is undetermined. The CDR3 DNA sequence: TGCGCCAGCAGCCAAATCCGGGACCAAGAGACCCAGTACTTC. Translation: CASSQIRDQETQYF.